This T cell receptor beta chain was identified in a study of T cell responses to AZD1222 COVID-19 vaccine. The CDR3 has 14 residues. Trimming removed 5 bases from V and 1 base from J, with 11 bases in between. Germline V gives CDR1 MNHEY, CDR2 SVGAGI. The data were produced by immunoSEQ multiplex PCR, yet TCRdb's version contains in-frame clones alone and is incomplete. Of 95,000 to 150,000 clones listed, more than 70% are singletons. The chain carries TRBV6-5 and TRBJ1-1; no clear D. The sample consisted of peripheral blood, taken on day 0 of AZD1222 vaccination. The clonotype originates from an adult in good health. The CDR3 region is CASSTRLRNTEAFF. As DNA, the CDR3 is TGTGCCAGCAGTACCCGACTTAGGAACACTGAAGCTTTCTTT.